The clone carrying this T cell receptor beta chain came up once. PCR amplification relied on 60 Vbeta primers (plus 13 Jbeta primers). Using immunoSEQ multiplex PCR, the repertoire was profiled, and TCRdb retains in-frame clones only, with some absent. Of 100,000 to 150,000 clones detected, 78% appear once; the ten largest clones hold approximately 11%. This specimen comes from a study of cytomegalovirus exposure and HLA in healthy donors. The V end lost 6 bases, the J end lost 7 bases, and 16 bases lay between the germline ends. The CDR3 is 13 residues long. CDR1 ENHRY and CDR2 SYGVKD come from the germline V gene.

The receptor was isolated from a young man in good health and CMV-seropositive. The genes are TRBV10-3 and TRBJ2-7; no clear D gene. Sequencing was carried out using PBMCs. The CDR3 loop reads CAIRYSQAREQYF. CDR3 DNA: TGTGCCATCAGATACTCCCAGGCACGGGAGCAGTACTTC.